Presented here are 11 T cell receptor beta chains from one specimen sequenced in a study of Ad26.COV2.S vaccination and SARS-CoV-2 variants. Assay used: immunoSEQ multiplex PCR; TCRdb lists only in-frame clones, some missing. The top ten clones hold 3.5% of a sample with roughly 390,000 clones, approximately 86% of them seen once. The treatment is: some 19 received Ad26.COV2.S at low or high dose, single or two shots; about 5 received placebo; per-sample allocation not given. Specimen acquisition occurred on day 63 following the initial vaccine or placebo injection. Source: peripheral blood, taken in a trial of Ad26.COV2.S vaccine versus placebo. These receptors were taken from a person between 18 and 65 years old who received the Ad26.COV2.S COVID-19 vaccine or a placebo.

This chain links TRBV4-3 with TRBJ1-2, with D hard to call. Germline assignment: CDR1 LGHNA and CDR2 YSLEER. The CDR3 spans 15 residues. V lost 0 bases, J lost 4 bases, and 12 bases lay in between. CDR3 residues: CASSQEGTASYGYTF. In nucleotides, the CDR3 is TGCGCCAGCAGCCAAGAAGGCACAGCCTCCTATGGCTACACCTTC.

The genes are TRBV6-6 and TRBJ1-1; weak D call: TRBD1 (6 bases). Germline CDR1 is MNHNY and CDR2 is SVGAGI (reference sequence). Trimming took off 3 bases at V and 4 bases at J, with 12 bases between the two ends. This CDR3 region has 14 residues. CDR3 residues: CASSYLRGGTEAFF. CDR3 nucleotides: TGTGCCAGCAGTTATCTCAGGGGTGGCACTGAAGCTTTCTTT.

The rearrangement uses TRBV29-1 and TRBJ2-1; 10 bases align to TRBD2. There are 18 residues in the CDR3. The germline V gene encodes CDR1 SQVTM and CDR2 ANQGSEA. V shed 4 bases and J 4 bases; nucleotides not matched to a gene: 16. CDR3 loop: CSVAPGWPLAGTYNEQFF. The CDR3 DNA sequence: TGCAGCGTTGCCCCGGGGTGGCCACTAGCGGGGACATACAATGAGCAGTTCTTC.

The chain joins TRBV5-1 to TRBJ1-1, with D unresolved. V lost 2 bases, J lost 0 bases, and 14 bases lay in between. CDR3 length: 16 amino acids. CDR1 and CDR2 (germline): SGHRS, YFSETQ. This CDR3 reads CASSFGRSQMNTEAFF. The CDR3 nucleotides are TGCGCCAGCAGCTTCGGCAGGTCTCAGATGAACACTGAAGCTTTCTTT.

The rearrangement uses TRBV7-8 and TRBJ1-5, with a weak D call TRBD1 (6 bases). Germline CDR1 is SGHVS and CDR2 is FQNEAQ. V lost 6 bases, J lost 7 bases, and 16 bases lay in between. This CDR3 spans 14 amino acids. The CDR3 region has the DNA TGTGCCAGCAGTCTAGGGGGGTTCGGACAGCCCCAGCATTTT. Translation gives CASSLGGFGQPQHF. The complete variable domain, with remaining parts taken from reference TRBV7-8 and TRBJ1-5, reads GAGVSQSPRYKVAKRGQDVALRCDPISGHVSLFWYQQALGQGPEFLTYFQNEAQLDKSGLPSDRFFAERPEGSVSTLKIQRTQQEDSAVYLCASSLGGFGQPQHFGDGTRLSIL.

The chain links TRBV12-5 to TRBJ1-4; 9 nucleotides match TRBD1. From germline, CDR1 is LGHNT and CDR2 FRNRAP. The CDR3 sequence is 16 residues long. V lost 6 bases and J lost 6; bases outside the gene matches: 11. CDR3 protein: CASGRYRDREDEKLFF. In DNA form, the CDR3 reads TGTGCTAGTGGCCGGTACCGGGACAGGGAAGATGAAAAACTGTTTTTT.

V gene TRBV30 combines with J gene TRBJ1-1, with D tentatively TRBD1 (6 bases). Germline V CDR1 and CDR2: GTSNPN, SVGIG (reference sequence). The CDR3 has 14 residues. V was cut by 0 bases and J by 10 bases, with 18 bases left in between. CDR3 amino acids: CAWSVQGSRAGAFF. CDR3 DNA: TGTGCCTGGAGTGTACAGGGCAGCCGGGCAGGAGCTTTCTTT.

The chain links TRBV7-2 to TRBJ2-2; D uncertain. From germline, CDR1 is SGHTA and CDR2 FQGNSA. The V and J ends lost 5 bases and 0 bases respectively, with 10 bases between them. The length of the CDR3 is 15 residues. The CDR3 sequence is CASSPRTANTGELFF. Written as DNA, the CDR3 is TGTGCCAGCAGCCCTAGGACGGCGAACACCGGGGAGCTGTTTTTT.

The chain employs TRBV5-1 and TRBJ2-2, with 12 bases identical to TRBD1. Germline V gene sequence: CDR1 SGHRS, CDR2 YFSETQ. V lost 4 bases, J lost 7 bases, and 5 bases stayed unmatched. This CDR3 has 15 residues. The CDR3 DNA sequence: TGCGCCAGCAGCCCCGGGACAGGGGGCCACGGGGAGCTGTTTTTT. Its translation is CASSPGTGGHGELFF.

This chain links TRBV6-6 with TRBJ1-5; D is uncertain. V lost 7 bases, J lost 0 bases, and 13 bases lay in between. The CDR3 contains 15 residues. Per germline, CDR1 MNHNY and CDR2 SVGAGI (reference sequence). The CDR3 sequence is CASTVGGISNQPQHF. The CDR3 region has the DNA TGTGCCAGCACCGTGGGTGGTATTAGCAATCAGCCCCAGCATTTT.

The CDR3 reads CASSMTGTAEAFF. In DNA, the CDR3 is TGTGCCAGCAGCATGACAGGGACCGCTGAAGCTTTCTTT. V and J are TRBV6-5 and TRBJ1-1; TRBD1 agrees at 7 bases. The CDR3 totals 13 residues. In germline, CDR1 is MNHEY, CDR2 SVGAGI. The junction had 7 bases not matched to a gene; V was cut back by 6 bases and J by 6 bases.